This T cell receptor (beta chain) came from a study of cytotoxic CD8 clonotypes in ibrutinib-treated CLL. Method: immunoSEQ multiplex PCR; TCRdb's copy keeps in-frame clones and lacks some. The top ten clones hold around 10% of a sample with around 200,000 clones, more than 75% of them seen once. CDR3 length: 15 residues. Germline V gene lookup returns CDR1 MNHEY and CDR2 SVGAGI. The V end lost 6 bases, the J end lost 3 bases, and 17 bases lay between the germline ends. This sequence was found in a human donor with chronic lymphocytic leukemia. This material consisted of PBMCs, taken after 12 months of ibrutinib treatment. The chain uses TRBV6-5 and TRBJ2-5; D not resolved. The CDR3 DNA reads as TGTGCCAGCAGCAACGACGGCCGGACGGAAGAGACCCAGTACTTC. Its translation: CASSNDGRTEETQYF.